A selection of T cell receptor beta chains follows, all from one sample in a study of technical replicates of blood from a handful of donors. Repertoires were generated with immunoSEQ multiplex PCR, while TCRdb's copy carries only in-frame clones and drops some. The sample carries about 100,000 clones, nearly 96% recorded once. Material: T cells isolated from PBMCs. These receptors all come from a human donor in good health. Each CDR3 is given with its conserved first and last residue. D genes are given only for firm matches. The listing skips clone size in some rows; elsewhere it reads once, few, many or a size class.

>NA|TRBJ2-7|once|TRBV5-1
CASRVQGTNYEQYF
TGCGCCAGCAGAGTTCAGGGGACAAACTACGAGCAGTACTTC
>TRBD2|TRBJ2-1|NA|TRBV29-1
CSVVTGYGLEGLAANEQFF
TGCAGCGTCGTAACAGGGTATGGGCTAGAGGGACTAGCGGCTAATGAGCAGTTCTTC
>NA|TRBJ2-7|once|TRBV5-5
CASSLVALREQYF
TGTGCCAGCAGCTTGGTGGCCCTCCGCGAGCAGTACTTC
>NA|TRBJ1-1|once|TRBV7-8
CASSWAANTEAFF
TGTGCCAGCAGTTGGGCAGCGAACACTGAAGCTTTCTTT
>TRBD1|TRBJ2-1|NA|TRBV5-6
CASSFSRDRGYNEQFF
TGTGCCAGCAGCTTTAGCCGGGACAGGGGCTACAATGAGCAGTTCTTC
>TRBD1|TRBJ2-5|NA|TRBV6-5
CASSLIRTGGQETQYF
TGTGCCAGCAGTTTAATCAGGACAGGGGGTCAAGAGACCCAGTACTTC
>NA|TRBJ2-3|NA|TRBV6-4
CAIQPRLDESTDTQYF
TGTGCCATTCAACCCCGACTAGATGAGAGCACAGATACGCAGTATTTT
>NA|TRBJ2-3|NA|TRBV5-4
CASSFSPREADTQYF
TGTGCCAGCAGCTTCTCCCCAAGGGAGGCAGATACGCAGTATTTT
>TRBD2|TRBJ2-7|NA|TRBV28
CASRSGGTVYEQYF
TGTGCCAGCAGATCGGGGGGGACTGTCTACGAGCAGTACTTC
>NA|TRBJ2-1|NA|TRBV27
CASRPGLNENNEQFF
TGTGCCAGTAGGCCGGGACTCAACGAAAACAATGAGCAGTTCTTC
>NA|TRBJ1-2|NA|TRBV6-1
CASTGYRDGYTF
TGTGCCAGCACCGGCTACAGGGACGGCTACACCTTC
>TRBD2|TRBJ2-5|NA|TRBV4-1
CASSQVWTSGEETQYF
TGCGCCAGCAGCCAAGTCTGGACTAGCGGGGAAGAGACCCAGTACTTC
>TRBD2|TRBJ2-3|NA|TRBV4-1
CASSQGLATDTQYF
TGCGCCAGCAGCCAAGGACTAGCCACAGATACGCAGTATTTT
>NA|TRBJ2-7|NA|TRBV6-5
CASRAGLSTSYEQYF
TGTGCCAGCAGGGCGGGACTCTCGACCTCCTACGAGCAGTACTTC
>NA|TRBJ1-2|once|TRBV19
CASSQGYYGYTF
TGTGCCAGTAGCCAGGGTTACTATGGCTACACCTTC
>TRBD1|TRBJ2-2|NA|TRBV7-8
CASSFLPGQGITGELFF
TGTGCCAGCAGCTTCCTCCCGGGACAGGGAATCACCGGGGAGCTGTTTTTT
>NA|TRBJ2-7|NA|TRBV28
CASSFGADGVPYEQYF
TGTGCCAGCAGTTTTGGAGCGGACGGCGTCCCCTACGAGCAGTACTTC
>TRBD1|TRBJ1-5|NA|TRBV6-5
CASSNRQGNQPQHF
TGTGCCAGCAGTAATAGACAGGGGAATCAGCCCCAGCATTTT
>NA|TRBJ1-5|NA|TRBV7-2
CASDSPNQPQHF
TGTGCCAGCGACTCCCCCAATCAGCCCCAGCATTTT
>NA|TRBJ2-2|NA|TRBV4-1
CASSLPRDTLNTGELFF
TGCGCCAGCAGCCTACCCCGGGACACACTAAACACCGGGGAGCTGTTTTTT
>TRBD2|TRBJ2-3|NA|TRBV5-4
CASSLLSSGGAPDTQYF
TGTGCCAGCAGCCTTCTCTCTAGCGGGGGGGCCCCAGATACGCAGTATTTT
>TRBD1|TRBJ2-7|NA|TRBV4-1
CASSQLTGASYEQYF
TGCGCCAGCAGCCAATTGACAGGGGCTTCCTACGAGCAGTACTTC
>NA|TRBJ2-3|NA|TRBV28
CASSFTRAFSTDTQYF
TGTGCCAGCAGTTTTACGAGGGCCTTTAGCACAGATACGCAGTATTTT
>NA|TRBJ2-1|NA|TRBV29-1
CSVLPHNNEQFF
TGCAGCGTACTGCCGCATAACAATGAGCAGTTCTTC
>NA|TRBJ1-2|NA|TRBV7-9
CASSLQGGYTF
TGTGCCAGCAGCTTACAGGGTGGCTACACCTTC
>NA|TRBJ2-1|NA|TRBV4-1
CASSQDQGPKEFF
TGCGCCAGCAGCCAAGATCAGGGGCCAAAGGAGTTCTTC
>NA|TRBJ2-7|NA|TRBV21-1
CASSKGKTGKYVGYEQYF
TGTGCCAGCAGCAAAGGGAAGACAGGGAAATATGTAGGCTACGAGCAGTACTTC
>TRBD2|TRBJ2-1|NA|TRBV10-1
CASSDGGSGRYEQFF
TGCGCCAGCAGTGATGGAGGTAGCGGGAGGTATGAGCAGTTCTTC